A selection of T cell receptor beta chains follows, all from one sample in a study of cytomegalovirus exposure and HLA in healthy donors. The assay was immunoSEQ multiplex PCR, and TCRdb's table has in-frame clones only and misses some. The sample has 42,000 or so clones, 50% seen once. The sequenced sample was PBMCs. The receptors originated from a human donor in good health. Both conserved end residues are part of each CDR3. D genes are given only for firm matches. Size tells how often a clone was seen (once, few, many) or the class of an expanded clone, and some rows leave it out.

TRBD2,TRBV28,15,TRBJ2-1,once,TGTGCCAGCAGTTTAAGAACTAGCGGGAACAATGAGCAGTTCTTC,CASSLRTSGNNEQFF
TRBD2,TRBV5-4,16,TRBJ2-2,NA,TGTGCCAGCAGCTTGGCGTCTAGCGGGAGAATAGGGGAGCTGTTTTTT,CASSLASSGRIGELFF
TRBD1,TRBV28,14,TRBJ1-5,NA,TGTGCCAGCAGATACTGGACAGGGAATCAGCCCCAGCATTTT,CASRYWTGNQPQHF
TRBD2,TRBV2,14,TRBJ2-5,NA,TGTGCCAGCAGTGAACTTGGACTAGAAGAGACCCAGTACTTC,CASSELGLEETQYF
NA,TRBV9,14,TRBJ2-7,NA,TGTGCCAGCAGCGTAGGTACAGGGACAAACGAGCAGTACTTC,CASSVGTGTNEQYF
TRBD2,TRBV15,17,TRBJ2-3,NA,TGTGCCACCAGCTCGCCCGGACTAGCGGGAATCACAGATACGCAGTATTTT,CATSSPGLAGITDTQYF
NA,TRBV18,13,TRBJ2-3,NA,TGTGCCAGCTCACCACCGACCGAACTAACGCAGTATTTT,CASSPPTELTQYF
TRBD1,TRBV7-9,16,TRBJ2-7,NA,TGTGCCAGCAGCGCTCGGACAGGGACCGGGGGTTACGAGCAGTACTTC,CASSARTGTGGYEQYF
TRBD2,TRBV30,15,TRBJ2-1,NA,TGTGCCTGGAGGTCGGGGGGAGGGGTCTACAATGAGCAGTTCTTC,CAWRSGGGVYNEQFF
NA,TRBV2,14,TRBJ1-6,NA,TGTGCCAGCAAGCCCGAGCCTAATAATTCACCCCTCCACTTT,CASKPEPNNSPLHF
NA,TRBV21-1,14,TRBJ2-3,NA,TGTGCCAGCAGCAAAAGGGGGTACACAGATACGCAGTATTTT,CASSKRGYTDTQYF
NA,TRBV7-9,12,TRBJ2-7,NA,TGTGCCAGCAGCTTGGGGCCTAAGGAGCAGTACTTC,CASSLGPKEQYF
NA,TRBV13,14,TRBJ1-4,NA,TGTGCCAGCAGCTTAAGGACAGATAATGAAAAACTGTTTTTT,CASSLRTDNEKLFF
NA,TRBV5-1,14,TRBJ1-2,few,TGCGCCAGCAGCCTACAGGGCGGGTGGTATGGCTACACCTTC,CASSLQGGWYGYTF
NA,TRBV5-5,14,TRBJ2-4,NA,TGTGCCAGCAGCTTGGAGGGAGAGGGAAACATTCAGTACTTC,CASSLEGEGNIQYF
NA,TRBV19,16,TRBJ1-5,NA,TGTGCCAGTAGTAGAAGGGGCAGTAATAGCAATCAGCCCCAGCATTTT,CASSRRGSNSNQPQHF
NA,TRBV28,13,TRBJ2-1,few,TGTGCCAGCAGTTTAGGCGGCGTCAATGAGCAGTTCTTC,CASSLGGVNEQFF
TRBD1,TRBV28,17,TRBJ1-1,NA,TGTGCCAGCAGTTTCGAGAGGGGGCGCTTTCTGAACACTGAAGCTTTCTTT,CASSFERGRFLNTEAFF
TRBD1,TRBV4-3,17,TRBJ1-3,NA,TGCGCCAGCAGCAAAAGACAGGGTGGAAGCTCTGGAAACACCATATATTTT,CASSKRQGGSSGNTIYF
NA,TRBV7-3,16,TRBJ2-3,once,TGTGCCAGCAGCTTAACGACGGGAGCAAGCACAGATACGCAGTATTTT,CASSLTTGASTDTQYF
TRBD2,TRBV19,15,TRBJ2-7,once,TGTGCCAGTAAATGGGGAGTAGCGGGAGACTACGAGCAGTACTTC,CASKWGVAGDYEQYF
NA,TRBV7-2,15,TRBJ1-6,NA,TGTGCCAGCAGCAACCTGGGAGGGTTTAATTCACCCCTCCACTTT,CASSNLGGFNSPLHF